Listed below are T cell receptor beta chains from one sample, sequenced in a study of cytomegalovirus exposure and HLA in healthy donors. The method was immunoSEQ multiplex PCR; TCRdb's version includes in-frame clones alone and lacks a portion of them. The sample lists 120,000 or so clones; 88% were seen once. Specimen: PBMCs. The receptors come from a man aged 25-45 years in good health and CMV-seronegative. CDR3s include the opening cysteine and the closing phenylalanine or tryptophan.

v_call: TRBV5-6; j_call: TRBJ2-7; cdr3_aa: CASSFGTGGGEQYF
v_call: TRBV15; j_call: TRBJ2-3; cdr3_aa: CATSRESGRVWQYF
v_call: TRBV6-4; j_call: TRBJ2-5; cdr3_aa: CASSPDSFQETQYF
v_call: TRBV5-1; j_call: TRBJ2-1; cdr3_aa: CASSLSLGEQFF
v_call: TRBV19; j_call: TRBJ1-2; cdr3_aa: CASIVLGGTGYTF
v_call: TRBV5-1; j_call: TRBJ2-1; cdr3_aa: CASSLGQYEQFF
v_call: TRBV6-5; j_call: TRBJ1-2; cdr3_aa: CASRDYPGGNYGYTF
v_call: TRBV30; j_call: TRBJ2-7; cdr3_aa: CAWRHTGGNEQYF
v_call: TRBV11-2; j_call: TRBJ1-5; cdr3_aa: CASSLEGGSNQPQHF
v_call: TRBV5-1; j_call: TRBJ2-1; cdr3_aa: CASSTGVQYNEQFF
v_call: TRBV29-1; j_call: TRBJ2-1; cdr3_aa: CSVGKGAYNEQFF
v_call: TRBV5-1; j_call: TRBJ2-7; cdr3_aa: CASSLVSGRYEQYF
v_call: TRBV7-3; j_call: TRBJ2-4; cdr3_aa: CASSIDGLVRIQYF
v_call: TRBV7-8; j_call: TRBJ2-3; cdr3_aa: CAAGRAPSTDTQYF
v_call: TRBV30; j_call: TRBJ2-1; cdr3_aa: CAWSLIAGLYNEQFF
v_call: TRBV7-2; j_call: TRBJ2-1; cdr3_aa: CASSLGAGTGDEQFF
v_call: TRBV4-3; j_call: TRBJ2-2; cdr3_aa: CASSLSGTGELFF
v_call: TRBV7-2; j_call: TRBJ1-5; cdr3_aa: CASSLVGSRGNQPQHF
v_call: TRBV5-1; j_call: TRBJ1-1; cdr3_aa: CASSSGQALGTEAFF
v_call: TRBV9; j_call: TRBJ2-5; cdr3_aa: CASSEKDRVVETQYF
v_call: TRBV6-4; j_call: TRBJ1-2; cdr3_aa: CASWGRGRSNYGYTF
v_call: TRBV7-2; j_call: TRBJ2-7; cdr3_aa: CASTPPAGDRPLYEQYF
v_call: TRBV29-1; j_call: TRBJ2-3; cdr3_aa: CSSQTGISTDTQYF
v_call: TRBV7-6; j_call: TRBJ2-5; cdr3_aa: CASSLGLVGLQETQYF
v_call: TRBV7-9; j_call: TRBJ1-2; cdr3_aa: CASSSGETYGYTF
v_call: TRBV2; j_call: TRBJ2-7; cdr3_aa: CASRDRGQNEQYF
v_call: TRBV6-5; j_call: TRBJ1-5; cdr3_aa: CASRPTGGGNQPQHF
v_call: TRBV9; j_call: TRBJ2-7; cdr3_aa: CASSVAPTLAYEQYF
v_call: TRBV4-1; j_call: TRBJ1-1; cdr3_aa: CASSQETGGWTEAFF
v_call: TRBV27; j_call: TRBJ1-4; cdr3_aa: CASSKRTNEKLFF
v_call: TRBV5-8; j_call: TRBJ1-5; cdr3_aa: CASSWITGGSNQPQHF
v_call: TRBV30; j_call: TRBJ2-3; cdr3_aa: CAWSPGQNTDTQYF
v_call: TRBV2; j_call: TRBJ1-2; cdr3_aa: CASSVRGSSYGYTF
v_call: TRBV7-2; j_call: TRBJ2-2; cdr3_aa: CASSPGTGFTGELFF
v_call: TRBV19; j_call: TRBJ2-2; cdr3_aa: CASSTGEPPSENTGELFF
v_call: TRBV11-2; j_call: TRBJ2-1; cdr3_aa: CASSLVGLEVF
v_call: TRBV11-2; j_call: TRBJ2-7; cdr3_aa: CASSKGAGGFYEQYF
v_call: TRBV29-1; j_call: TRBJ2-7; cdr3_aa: CSVNRGDEQYF
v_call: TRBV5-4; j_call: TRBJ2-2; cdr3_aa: CASSLAEKNTGELFF
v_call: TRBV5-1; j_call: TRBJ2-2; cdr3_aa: CASSLDPAGGELFF
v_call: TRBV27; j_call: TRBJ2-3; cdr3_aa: CASSPDLKSSGSSTDTQYF
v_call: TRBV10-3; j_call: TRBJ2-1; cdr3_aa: CAIGGGPTYNEQFF
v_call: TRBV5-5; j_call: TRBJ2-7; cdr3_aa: CASSLLGSYEQYF
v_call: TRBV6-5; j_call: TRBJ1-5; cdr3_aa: CASSLDRNQPQHF